This TCR beta chain was captured in a study of blood T cell repertoires in COVID-19. Clones were read by immunoSEQ multiplex PCR, and TCRdb kept only the in-frame ones, dropping some. The table lists roughly 180,000 clones, 83% of them singletons, with roughly 4% in the top ten. Germline V gene lookup returns CDR1 LGHNA and CDR2 YNFKEQ. The CDR3 extends over 15 amino acids. V shed 1 base and J 6 bases; nucleotides not matched to a gene: 7. Sample: PBMCs or T cells enriched from blood (not recorded which). The receptor's source is a woman aged 45-59 years in a cohort exposed to, infected with or recovered from COVID-19 (not recorded which). The V call is TRBV4-2, the J call TRBJ2-7; TRBD1 aligns across 9 bases. The CDR3 DNA reads as TGTGCCAGCAGCCAAGCCCACGGACAGGGGTCCGAGCAGTACTTC. Encoded protein: CASSQAHGQGSEQYF.